This TCR beta chain was captured in a study of blood T cells in healthy people across ages. In regard to this clonotype: Its target is not known.

Per germline, CDR1 SSHAT and CDR2 FNYEAQ (reference sequence). V dropped 6 bases and J dropped 10; count of bases not matched to a gene: 4. CDR3 length: 13 residues. Study-level results: Estimated diversity, derived from one million T cells, was regarded as an underestimate. A conclusive naive versus antigen-experienced comparison was prevented by the unsorted PBMCs.

Together with a sample-barcoded 5' primer, a J-beta primer mix was included in a second PCR lasting about 6 to 11 cycles. Each cDNA molecule carried a tag from a template-switch adaptor that contained 12 random nucleotides. Every individual sample yielded 2.5 million or more paired-end reads (each containing CDR3). TCRdb redid the calling of the 5' RACE reads with MiXCR, one entry per CDR3 protein. Among roughly 640,000 distinct CDR3 sequences listed, 25% to 30% were seen once. The rearrangement joins TRBV7-7 to TRBJ1-4; 11 nucleotides align to TRBD1. The source material was blood. This TCR was sampled from a woman older than 75 in good health. CDR3 protein: CASSRTGGGKLFF. The CDR3 DNA is TGTGCCAGCAGTCGGACAGGGGGCGGAAAACTGTTTTTT.